This T cell receptor beta chain originates from a study of blood T cell repertoires in COVID-19. In germline, CDR1 is MGHDK, CDR2 SYGVNS. The CDR3 is 15 residues long. The trim removed 10 bases at V and 3 bases at J, leaving 12 bases unmatched. Here immunoSEQ multiplex PCR was the method, and the copy in TCRdb shows in-frame clones only, minus some. The sample lists 80,000 to 100,000 clones, roughly 80% occurring once. The chain recombines TRBV25-1 with TRBJ2-7, with 10 bases lining up with TRBD1. The sequenced material came from peripheral blood. The sequence was obtained from a man in his sixties with acute or convalescent COVID-19. This CDR3 reads CATTPTGGLFYEQYF. CDR3 sequence (DNA): TGTGCCACCACACCGACAGGGGGCTTATTCTACGAGCAGTACTTC.